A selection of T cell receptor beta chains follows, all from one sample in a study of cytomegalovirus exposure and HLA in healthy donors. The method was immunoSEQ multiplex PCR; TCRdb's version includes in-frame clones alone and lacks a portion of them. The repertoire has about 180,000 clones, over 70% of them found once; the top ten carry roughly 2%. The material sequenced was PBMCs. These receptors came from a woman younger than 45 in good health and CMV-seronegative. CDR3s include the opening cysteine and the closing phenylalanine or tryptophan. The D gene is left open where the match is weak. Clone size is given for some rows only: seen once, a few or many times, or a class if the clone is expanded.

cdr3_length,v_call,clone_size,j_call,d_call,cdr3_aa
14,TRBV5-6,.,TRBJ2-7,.,CASSYKTVSYEQYF
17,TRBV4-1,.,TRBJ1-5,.,CASSQVESRARNQPQHF
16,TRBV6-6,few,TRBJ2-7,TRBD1,CASSYPGQAAPHPEYF
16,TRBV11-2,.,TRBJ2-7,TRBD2,CASSSGGGGRTYEQYF
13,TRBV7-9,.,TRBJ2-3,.,CASSSELSDTQYF
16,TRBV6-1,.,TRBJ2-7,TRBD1,CASSGNTPGQLYEQYF
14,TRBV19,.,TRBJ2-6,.,CASSRGSGANVLTF
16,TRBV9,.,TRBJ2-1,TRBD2,CASTPLAGGPLLEQFF
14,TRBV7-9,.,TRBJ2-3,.,CASSLAANTDTQYF
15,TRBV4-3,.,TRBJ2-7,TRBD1,CASSQGTGTAYEQYF
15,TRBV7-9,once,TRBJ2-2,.,CASSLDGQDTGELFF
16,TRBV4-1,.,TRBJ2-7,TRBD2,CASSPLTSGSRYEQYF
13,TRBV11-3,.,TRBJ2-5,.,CASSLVSQETQYF
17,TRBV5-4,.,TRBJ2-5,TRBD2,CASSPGTSGGPGETQYF
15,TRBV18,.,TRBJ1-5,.,CASSLHGQNAQPQHF
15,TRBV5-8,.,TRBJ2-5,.,CASSLAGTRRETQYF
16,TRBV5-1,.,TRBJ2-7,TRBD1,CASSTRPGTGPYEQYF
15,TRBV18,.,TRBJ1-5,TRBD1,CASSPGTGYNQPQHF
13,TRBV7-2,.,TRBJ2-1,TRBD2,CASSLAGGGEQFF
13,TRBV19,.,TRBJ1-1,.,CASSIRGGTEAFF
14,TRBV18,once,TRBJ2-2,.,CASSPLGADGELFF
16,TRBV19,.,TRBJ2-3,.,CASSKNRVTNTDTQYF
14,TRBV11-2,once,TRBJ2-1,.,CASSLDSGYNEQFF
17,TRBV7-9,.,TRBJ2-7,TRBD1,CASSSSDRDRSSYEQYF
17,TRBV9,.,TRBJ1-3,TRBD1,CASSVAGQGAGGNTIYF
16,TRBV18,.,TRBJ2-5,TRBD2,CASSSLAGAVQETQYF
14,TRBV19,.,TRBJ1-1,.,CASSLQGMNTEAFF
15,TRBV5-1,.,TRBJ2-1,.,CASSQGGVSYNEQFF
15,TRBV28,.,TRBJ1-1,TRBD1,CASSTPRQGDTEAFF
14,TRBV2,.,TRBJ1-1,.,CASSAGLRGTEAFF
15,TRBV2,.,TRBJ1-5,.,CASSEGGQVNQPQHF
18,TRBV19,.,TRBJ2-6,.,CASSIERTTSSGANGLTF
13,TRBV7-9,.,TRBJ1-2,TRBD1,CASRGQGSGGYTF
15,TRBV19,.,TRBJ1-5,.,CASSIGQGSGQPQHF
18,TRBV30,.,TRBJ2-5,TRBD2,CAWSAELITSGSGKTQYF
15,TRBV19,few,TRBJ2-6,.,CASSMWEAGANVLTF
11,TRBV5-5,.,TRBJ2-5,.,CASSLGGHQYF
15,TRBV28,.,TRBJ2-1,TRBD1,CASRSGTGSYNEQFF
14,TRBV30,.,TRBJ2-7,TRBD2,CAWSLGAGAYEQYF
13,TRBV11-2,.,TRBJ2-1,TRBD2,CASSLELADEQFF
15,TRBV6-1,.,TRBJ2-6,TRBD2,CAAREGGSGANGLTF
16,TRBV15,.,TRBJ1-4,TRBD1,CATSRGGGTGEKKLFF
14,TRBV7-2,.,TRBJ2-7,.,CASSPNAGSYEQYF
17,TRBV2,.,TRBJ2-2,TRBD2,CASSVSWGGANTGELFF
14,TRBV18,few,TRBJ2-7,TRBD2,CASSPPAGATEQYF
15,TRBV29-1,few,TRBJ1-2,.,CSVEDGGTLIGGYTF
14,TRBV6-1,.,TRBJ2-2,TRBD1,CASGGQMNTGELFF
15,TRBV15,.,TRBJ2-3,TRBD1,CATSRSGTGGVEEYF
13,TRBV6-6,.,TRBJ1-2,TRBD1,CACRDRGRYGYTF
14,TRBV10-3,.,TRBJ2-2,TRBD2,CAIGLAGRVGELFF
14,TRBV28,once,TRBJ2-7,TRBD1,CASTETGGPVEQYF
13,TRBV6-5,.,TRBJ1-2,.,CASREIDRLNYTF
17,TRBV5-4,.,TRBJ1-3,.,CASSQGGIFLSGNTIYF
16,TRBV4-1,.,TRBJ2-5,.,CASSHPPRARKETQYF
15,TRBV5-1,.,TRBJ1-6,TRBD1,CASSLAGQERSPLHF
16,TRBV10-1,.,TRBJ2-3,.,CASSENAIGGTDTQYF
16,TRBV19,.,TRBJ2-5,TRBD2,CASSRTSGGLQETQYF
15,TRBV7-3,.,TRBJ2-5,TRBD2,CASSLFSGRAETQYF
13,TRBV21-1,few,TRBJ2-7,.,CASILGHGLEQYF